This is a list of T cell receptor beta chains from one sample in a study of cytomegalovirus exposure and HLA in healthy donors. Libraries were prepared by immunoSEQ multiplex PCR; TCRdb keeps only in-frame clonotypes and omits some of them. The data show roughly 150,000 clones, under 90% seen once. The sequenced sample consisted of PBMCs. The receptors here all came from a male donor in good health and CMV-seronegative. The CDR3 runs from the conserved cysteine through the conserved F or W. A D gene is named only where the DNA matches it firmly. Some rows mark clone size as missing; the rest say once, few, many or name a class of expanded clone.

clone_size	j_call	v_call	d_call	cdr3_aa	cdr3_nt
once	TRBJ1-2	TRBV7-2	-	CASSPGQFYGYTF	TGTGCCAGCAGCCCTGGACAGTTTTATGGCTACACCTTC
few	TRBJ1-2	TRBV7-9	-	CASSSGQPNYGYTF	TGTGCCAGCAGCTCCGGACAGCCAAACTATGGCTACACCTTC
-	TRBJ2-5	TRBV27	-	CASSPQENLETQYF	TGTGCCAGCAGTCCACAGGAGAACTTAGAGACCCAGTACTTC
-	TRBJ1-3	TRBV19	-	CASSIFFAGSHHF	TGTGCCAGTAGTATTTTCTTCGCCGGGAGTCATCATTTT
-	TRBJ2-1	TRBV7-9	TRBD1	CSSSLGVGTGTTGNEQFF	TGTTCCAGCAGCTTAGGAGTTGGGACAGGGACTACGGGAAATGAGCAGTTCTTC
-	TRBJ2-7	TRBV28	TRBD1	CASSLGPWPRQGSTYEQYF	TGTGCCAGCAGTTTAGGGCCCTGGCCCCGACAGGGGTCCACCTACGAGCAGTACTTC
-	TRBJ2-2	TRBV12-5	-	CASGLSVHTGELFF	TGTGCTAGTGGTCTCTCGGTCCACACCGGGGAGCTGTTTTTT
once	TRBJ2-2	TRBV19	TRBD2	CATGTSGRNTGELFF	TGTGCCACAGGGACTAGCGGGAGGAACACCGGGGAGCTGTTTTTT
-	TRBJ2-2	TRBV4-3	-	CASRRSPTGELFF	TGCGCCAGCAGACGGAGCCCCACCGGGGAGCTGTTTTTT
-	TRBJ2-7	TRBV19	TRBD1	CASSIGGRGLYEQYF	TGTGCCAGTAGTATAGGTGGCAGGGGGCTCTACGAGCAGTACTTC
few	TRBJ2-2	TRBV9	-	CASSVDMGGSAGELFF	TGTGCCAGCAGCGTAGACATGGGAGGTTCTGCCGGGGAGCTGTTTTTT
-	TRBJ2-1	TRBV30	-	CAWSVAGAGSYEQFF	TGTGCCTGGAGTGTGGCTGGCGCAGGGTCTTATGAGCAGTTCTTC
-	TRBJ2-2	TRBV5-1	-	CASSPGDRENPANTGELFF	TGCGCCAGCAGCCCGGGGGACCGAGAGAACCCAGCGAACACCGGGGAGCTGTTTTTT
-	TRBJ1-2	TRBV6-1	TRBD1	CATGQGGNYGYTF	TGTGCCACCGGACAGGGCGGGAACTATGGCTACACCTTC
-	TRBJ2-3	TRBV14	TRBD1	CASSLGQGDTQYF	TGTGCCAGCAGCCTTGGACAGGGGGATACGCAGTATTTT
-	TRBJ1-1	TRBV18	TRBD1	CASLDRAAEAFF	TGTGCCAGCCTTGACAGGGCCGCTGAAGCTTTCTTT
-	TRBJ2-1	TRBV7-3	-	CASSLTGGAPYNEQFF	TGTGCCAGCAGCTTAACAGGGGGAGCCCCCTACAATGAGCAGTTCTTC
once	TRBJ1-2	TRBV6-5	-	CASRPLGDYGYTF	TGTGCCAGCAGACCTCTCGGGGACTATGGCTACACCTTC
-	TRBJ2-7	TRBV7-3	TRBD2	CASSPGGSYEQYF	TGTGCCAGCAGCCCGGGGGGGTCCTACGAGCAGTACTTC
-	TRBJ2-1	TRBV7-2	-	CASSAYRGIWNEQFF	TGTGCCAGCAGCGCCTATAGAGGGATTTGGAATGAGCAGTTCTTC
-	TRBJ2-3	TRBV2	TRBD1	CAGAGTGTLDTQYF	TGTGCCGGGGCCGGGACAGGGACTTTAGATACGCAGTATTTT
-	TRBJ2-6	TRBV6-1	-	CASGDSSGANVLTF	TGTGCCAGCGGTGACAGCTCTGGGGCCAACGTCCTGACTTTC
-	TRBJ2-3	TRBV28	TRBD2	CASSLGAASGIDTQYF	TGTGCCAGCAGTTTGGGTGCGGCTAGCGGGATTGATACGCAGTATTTT
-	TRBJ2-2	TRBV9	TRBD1	CASSVGTGTGELFF	TGTGCCAGCAGCGTCGGGACAGGCACCGGGGAGCTGTTTTTT